This TCR beta chain appears in the sequencing data of a study of technical replicates of blood from a handful of donors. Repertoires were generated with immunoSEQ multiplex PCR, while TCRdb's copy carries only in-frame clones and drops some. The sample records around 70,000 clones, over 90% being singletons. This clone was observed a single time. Material: T cells isolated from PBMCs. The clonotype was recovered from a human donor in good health.

CDR3 DNA sequence: TGCGCCAGCAGCTATTTGGGGCCGAACACTGAAGCTTTCTTT. Its protein is CASSYLGPNTEAFF. The gene calls are TRBV5-1 and TRBJ1-1, with a tentative D call TRBD1 (5 bases). CDR3 size: 14 residues. Trimming removed 3 bases at V and 1 base at J, with 10 bases between. From germline, CDR1 is SGHRS and CDR2 YFSETQ.